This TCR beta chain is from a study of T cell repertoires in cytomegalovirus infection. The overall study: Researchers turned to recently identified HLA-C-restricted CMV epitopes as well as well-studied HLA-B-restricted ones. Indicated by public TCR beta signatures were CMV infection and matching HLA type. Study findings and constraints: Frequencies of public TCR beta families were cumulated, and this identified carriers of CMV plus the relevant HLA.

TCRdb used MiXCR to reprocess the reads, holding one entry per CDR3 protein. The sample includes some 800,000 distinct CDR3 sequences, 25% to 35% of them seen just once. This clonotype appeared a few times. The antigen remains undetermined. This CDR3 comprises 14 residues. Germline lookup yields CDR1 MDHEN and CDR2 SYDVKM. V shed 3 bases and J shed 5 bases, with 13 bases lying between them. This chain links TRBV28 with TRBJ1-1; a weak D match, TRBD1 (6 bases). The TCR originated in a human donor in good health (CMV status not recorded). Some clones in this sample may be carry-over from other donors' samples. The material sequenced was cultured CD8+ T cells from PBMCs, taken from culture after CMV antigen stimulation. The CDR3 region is CASSLSQGRTEAFF. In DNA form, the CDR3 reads TGTGCCAGCAGTTTGAGTCAGGGGAGGACTGAAGCTTTCTTT.